The entry below gives a single TCR beta chain sequence along with its context. Its antigen remains undetermined. Within one base of it there is no much larger clone, and no base qualities were kept. The data belong to a study of CD8+ T cells in alopecia areata (dated by TCRdb to 2017 to 2018). Regarding the complete study: The treated patients, all with moderate-to-severe alopecia areata, were enrolled in an open-label pilot trial of oral tofacitinib given at 5 to 10 mg twice daily. Patients stayed on tofacitinib for 6 to 18 months and then had 6 months of follow-up off drug so that delayed response and recurrence could be assessed. The study used high-throughput TCRbeta sequencing to examine T cell clonal expansion in alopecia areata, in both the C3H/HeJ mouse model and human patients. On the human side, TCRbeta sequencing was run on scalp tissue and on sorted CD4+ and CD8+ peripheral blood T cells from healthy controls and from alopecia areata patients with either patchy or totalis/universalis disease. Tofacitinib-treated patients had biopsies at baseline and at 4 and 24 weeks of treatment, with a later scalp biopsy in several patients. Clonality in the scalp was compared among normal scalp (n=4), patchy alopecia areata scalp (n=8), and alopecia totalis/universalis scalp (n=8). The RNA source kit depended on sample type: the PAXgene miRNA kit for fixed scalp, the miRNeasy kit for PBMCs, and the RNeasy kit for mouse skin. TCRbeta CDR3 regions were amplified by immunoSEQ multiplex PCR with 35 Vbeta forward and 13 Jbeta reverse primers. The paper as a whole reports these results and caveats: Resident alphabeta T cells in normal human skin are also sequenced, complicating scalp TCR repertoire analysis, unlike mouse skin dominated by gammadelta T cells. Shared TCR sequences between patients were less evident than in mice, which may be partly attributable to HLA diversity in the patient population. Lesional scalp, especially in alopecia totalis/universalis, showed higher clonality and more expanded CD8+ clones than normal scalp, suggesting antigenic drive.

To prepare the library, the immunoSEQ multiplex PCR assay was applied. For TCR sequencing, RNA was extracted from every sample and reverse transcribed into cDNA to serve as template. SuperScript III was used for first-strand cDNA synthesis, primed with a 2:1 mix of oligo-dT and random hexamers. A synthetic immune receptor repertoire was used to measure amplification bias, and any remaining bias was corrected computationally. As for the authors' bioinformatics: Raw reads were preprocessed to remove errors, and CDR3 was defined by IMGT conventions from the conserved cysteine to phenylalanine. Clonality was calculated as 1 minus Shannon entropy normalized by log2 of the number of productive unique TCRs. Whether each scalp clone was CD4 or CD8 was inferred by checking scalp TCRbeta sequences against the CD4 and CD8 repertoires from sorted blood. Entries here come from immuneACCESS through TCRdb and include only in-frame sequences with V and J called. Some clones fail to appear in such tables; in the studies checked, an unresolved V gene covers under half of the shortfall, and the cause of the remainder is unknown. D and trimming come from the DNA, and the V and J calls and clone size come from that table. For this sample the table gives 100,000 to 150,000 clones, of which about 57% were detected only once. The leading ten clones occupy 4.5% of the sample.

The V end loses 2 bases and the J end loses 0 bases, and a stretch of 10 bases separates them. Its CDR3 holds 16 amino acids, cysteine through phenylalanine. CDR3 DNA is the only sequence kept; it has 48 bases, read in frame from the first base. The germline V gene sets CDR1 to MNHNS and CDR2 to SASEGT. The time point label here, explained by the study, means: baseline before oral tofacitinib. Lesional scalp punch biopsies and peripheral blood were obtained from alopecia areata patients. PBMCs were isolated by density centrifugation and stained for CD3, CD4 and CD8, and CD4+ and CD8+ T cells were sorted on a FACSAria.

The sample was CD4+ T cells sorted from blood, taken at week 0. The TCR comes from a human donor with alopecia areata. Recombination linked TRBV6-1 to TRBJ2-2, and perhaps TRBD2 as D gene, on 5 matching bases. The encoded CDR3 is CASSEWAGSNTGELFF. Here is the DNA: TGTGCCAGCAGTGAATGGGCGGGTTCGAACACCGGGGAGCTGTTTTTT.